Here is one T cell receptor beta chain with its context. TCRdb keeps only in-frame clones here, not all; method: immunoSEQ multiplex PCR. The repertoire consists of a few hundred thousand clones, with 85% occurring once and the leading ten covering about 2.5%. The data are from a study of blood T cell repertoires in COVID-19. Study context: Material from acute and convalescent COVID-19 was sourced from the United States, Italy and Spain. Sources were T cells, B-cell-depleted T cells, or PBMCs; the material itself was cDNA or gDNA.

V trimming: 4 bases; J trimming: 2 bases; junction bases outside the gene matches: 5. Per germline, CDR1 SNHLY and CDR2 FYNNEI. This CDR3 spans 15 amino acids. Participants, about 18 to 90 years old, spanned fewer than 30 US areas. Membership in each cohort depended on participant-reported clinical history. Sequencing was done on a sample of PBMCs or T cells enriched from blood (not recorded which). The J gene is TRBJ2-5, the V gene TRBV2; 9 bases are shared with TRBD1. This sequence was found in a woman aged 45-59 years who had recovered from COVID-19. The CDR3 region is CASSANRGRQETQYF. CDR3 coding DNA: TGTGCCAGCAGTGCCAACAGGGGGCGGCAAGAGACCCAGTACTTC.